This T cell receptor delta chain was captured by sequencing in a study of Vδ1+ human thymocytes. To note about this clone: The antigen is undetermined.

Unmatched junction bases numbered 25, after V lost 3 bases and J lost 0 bases. The CDR3 runs to 24 residues. Germline CDR1 reads TSWWSYY; CDR2 reads QGS. RNA was extracted from the cells and then reverse transcribed. Multiplex PCR used pooled V-gene forward primers and a constant-region reverse primer to amplify CDR3s. TCRdb ran CATT on the multiplex PCR reads. The table includes about 55,000 delta-chain clones, roughly 15% detected once. Overall study findings and caveats: Thymic TRG and TRD repertoires appeared highly polyclonal.

The chain links TRDV1 to TRDJ1; 13 bases line up with TRDD3. This TCR derives from a boy younger than two who had congenital heart surgery. The sequenced sample consisted of Vdelta1+ gamma-delta thymocytes from the thymus. The subset is: FACS-sorted CD3+ TCRalphabeta- TCRVdelta1+ TCRVdelta2- thymocytes. The CDR3 protein is CALGDGSYPQYWGIRHPYTDKLIF. The CDR3 DNA reads as TGTGCTCTTGGGGACGGGTCCTACCCCCAATACTGGGGGATACGCCATCCGTACACCGATAAACTCATCTTT.